This T cell receptor beta chain was captured by sequencing in a study of blood T cells in healthy people across ages. Study results and limitations: Unsorted PBMC input precluded a conclusive naive versus antigen-experienced comparison.

The germline CDR1 and CDR2 sequences are SGHVS and FQNEAQ. V gave up 1 base and J gave up 12 bases, with 15 bases separating them. CDR3 length: 13 residues. This clonotype has only a few counts. Its cognate antigen is unknown. A J-beta primer mix and a sample-barcoded 5' primer were used in a second PCR of roughly 7 to 12 cycles. Any given sample supplied a minimum of 3 million CDR3-containing paired-end reads. TCRdb independently ran MiXCR on the 5' RACE reads; one entry per CDR3 protein. In the table there are some 920,000 distinct CDR3 sequences, roughly 47% of which are singletons. This chain joins TRBV7-8 and TRBJ1-2; D remains unclear. Specimen: blood. The sequence came from an older woman in good health. CDR3 in amino acids: CASSLVVGTIDTF. In DNA, the CDR3 is TGTGCCAGCAGCTTAGTAGTAGGCACGATCGACACCTTC.